Listed below are T cell receptor beta chains from one sample, sequenced in a study of blood T cell repertoires in COVID-19. TCRdb's copy holds only in-frame clones and misses some; the assay was immunoSEQ multiplex PCR. The sample has roughly 300,000 clones; about 82% are singletons. The source material was peripheral blood. The receptor set was obtained from a woman aged 45-65 years with acute or convalescent COVID-19. CDR3s leave out the opening cysteine and the closing phenylalanine or tryptophan. D genes are given only for firm matches.

j_call cdr3_length v_call d_call cdr3_aa
TRBJ2-5 14 TRBV28 TRBD2 ASSSLAGGLEETQY
TRBJ2-5 12 TRBV3-1/TRBV3-2 . ASSQARVFETQY
TRBJ2-7 14 TRBV9 . ASSPPDGKSSYEQY
TRBJ2-5 12 TRBV5-4 TRBD2 ASRTGGGEETQY
TRBJ1-2 12 TRBV19 . ASSISAGNYGYT
TRBJ1-4 13 TRBV28 . ASRSAGASNEKLF
TRBJ1-2 10 TRBV7-9 . ATPGIFDGYT
TRBJ2-7 10 TRBV9 . ASSSTTYEQY
TRBJ2-3 13 TRBV5-6 . ASSPISYAADTQY
TRBJ2-3 14 TRBV6-5 TRBD2 ASSYFGTSGTDTQY
TRBJ2-3 13 TRBV24-1 TRBD1 ATHPGGLFTDTQY
TRBJ1-6 14 TRBV28 . ASSSLSTGLHSPLH
TRBJ2-7 10 TRBV12-3/TRBV12-4 TRBD2 ASSWGGNEQY
TRBJ2-7 10 TRBV18 . ASSPNRYEQY
TRBJ2-2 13 TRBV5-1 TRBD1 ASTPGQAFTGELF
TRBJ2-7 12 TRBV6-5 TRBD2 ASKRTSVTYEQY
TRBJ1-4 14 TRBV28 . ASSLRRGSGNEKLF
TRBJ1-3 12 TRBV6-6 . ASAGPLSGNTIY
TRBJ2-7 11 TRBV10-3 TRBD2 AIRTSHYYEQY
TRBJ2-5 14 TRBV9 TRBD2 ASSVGVAGYQETQY
TRBJ1-3 14 TRBV18 . ASSPRTDSSGNTIY
TRBJ1-6 14 TRBV4-2 . ASSQDQKGDWPPLH
TRBJ2-3 15 TRBV4-1 . ASSHVTGYMGTDTQY
TRBJ2-5 13 TRBV4-3 TRBD2 ASSQEISGTETQY
TRBJ1-4 15 TRBV28 . ASSPPGVSGTNEKLF
TRBJ1-6 13 TRBV7-9 TRBD1 ASSKMGTEQSPLH
TRBJ2-7 14 TRBV10-2 . ASSINRTIWRYEQY
TRBJ2-7 13 TRBV27 TRBD2 ASSLWLAGSYEQY
TRBJ1-1 12 TRBV6-5 . ASSYFAGDTEAF
TRBJ2-3 12 TRBV28 . ASSSERGTDTQY
TRBJ1-5 16 TRBV4-3 TRBD1 ASSQEMAGGAGNQPQH
TRBJ2-7 11 TRBV29-1 . SVASIGGYEQY
TRBJ1-1 13 TRBV19 TRBD1 ASSHGQGASTEAF
TRBJ1-4 12 TRBV11-2 . ASSQQGNSEKLF
TRBJ1-1 11 TRBV27 . ASSLRGPTEAF
TRBJ2-1 14 TRBV7-3 TRBD2 ASSLSSGRAVDEQF
TRBJ2-5 13 TRBV2 TRBD2 ASKKGLAGEETQY
TRBJ1-1 12 TRBV7-9 . ASSPLTRFTEAF
TRBJ1-5 11 TRBV7-6 . ASSPGVEQPQH
TRBJ2-1 13 TRBV19 TRBD2 ASSILGLANNEQF
TRBJ2-3 11 TRBV28 . ASSLRVADTQY
TRBJ2-7 13 TRBV5-6 TRBD1 ASRPGTGLSYEQY
TRBJ2-5 11 TRBV7-2 . ASSLDVGTFQY
TRBJ1-1 13 TRBV2 TRBD1 ASTRGTGGRTEAF
TRBJ2-7 12 TRBV13 TRBD1 ASSLGAGGYEQY
TRBJ2-7 13 TRBV5-1 TRBD1 ASSLAGTESYEQY
TRBJ2-7 15 TRBV21-1 . ASSPGSSGRAPYEQY
TRBJ1-1 10 TRBV5-4 . ASSPQGQEAF